This T cell receptor (beta chain) was recovered during a study of glioma-infiltrating T cells. Study-wide findings and caveats: CDR3 overlap between tissue and blood was very small. Gliomas, especially low-grade, showed above-expected tissue-blood divergence; non-neoplastic patients showed below.

The iRepertoire nested amplicon-rescue multiplex PCR amplified TCR alpha and beta CDR3s from RNA. Tissue mRNA or PBMC total RNA, about 85-400 ng, went into one-step reverse transcription and amplification. TCRdb ran MiXCR on the multiplex PCR reads and lists one entry per CDR3 protein. Of about 140,000 distinct CDR3 sequences in the sample, about two fifths were seen once. The V gene end was trimmed by 6 bases and the J gene end by 7 bases; junction bases not matched to a gene: 5. Germline V CDR1 and CDR2: MNHEY, SMNVEV (reference sequence). CDR3 size: 14 residues. A note on this clonotype: Its antigen is not known.

This sequence originates from a human donor with low-grade glioma or glioblastoma, undergoing nonglioma brain surgery, or in good health (not recorded which). Sequencing input: glioma tissue, nonneoplastic brain tissue, or PBMCs (not recorded which). This chain joins TRBV27 and TRBJ2-1; 11 nucleotides line up with TRBD2. The CDR3 region has the DNA TGTGCCAGCAGGATAGCGGGAGGGGGAAATGAGCAGTTCTTC. Translation gives CASRIAGGGNEQFF.